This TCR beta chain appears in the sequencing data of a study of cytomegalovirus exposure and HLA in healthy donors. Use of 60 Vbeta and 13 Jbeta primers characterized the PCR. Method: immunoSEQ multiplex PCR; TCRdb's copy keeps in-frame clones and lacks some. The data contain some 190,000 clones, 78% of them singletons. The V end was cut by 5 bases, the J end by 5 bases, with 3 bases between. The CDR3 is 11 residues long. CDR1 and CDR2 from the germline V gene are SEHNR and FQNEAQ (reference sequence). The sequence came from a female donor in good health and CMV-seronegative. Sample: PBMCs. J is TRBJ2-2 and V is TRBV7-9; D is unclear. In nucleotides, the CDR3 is TGTGCCAGCAGCCAAACCGGGGAGCTGTTTTTT. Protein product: CASSQTGELFF.